This T cell receptor (beta chain) was sequenced for a study of OX40 agonist ivuxolimab in advanced cancers. Study-wide results and limits: Those patients achieving a partial response at 0.1-3.0 mg/kg showed among the lowest clonal expansion. Clones of CD4+ and CD8+ blood T cells grew by week 6 at doses of 0.1 to 3.0 mg/kg. CD8+ T cells averaged more expanded clones than CD4+.

This clone showed up just a few times. Its specificity is unknown. Profiled with immunoSEQ multiplex PCR; TCRdb holds only in-frame clones, not every one. This table has 45,000 or so clones, around 80% appearing once. The source material was CD4+ or CD8+ T cells sorted from blood, sampled in a trial of the OX40 agonist ivuxolimab. The clonotype comes from an adult with an advanced solid tumor such as melanoma, head and neck, liver or kidney cancer.

CDR3 residues: CASSLSGGGEQYF. CDR3 sequence (DNA): TGTGCCAGCAGCTTATCGGGTGGAGGCGAGCAGTACTTC. This rearrangement joins TRBV11-2 to TRBJ2-7; weak D call: TRBD2 (5 bases). The CDR3 loop spans 13 amino acids. Germline V gene sequence: CDR1 SGHAT, CDR2 FQNNGV. V gave up 2 bases and J gave up 6 bases, with 11 bases separating them.